This section outlines one T cell receptor beta chain sequence together with its context. It lacks a known antigen. One end of the junction fails to match germline, which may point to a read error. These data are taken from a study of blood T cells in healthy people across ages (dated by TCRdb to between 2014 and 2017). For the wider study: Template switching captured roughly one uniquely barcoded TCR beta cDNA molecule per two T cells in model experiments. Age-related changes in TCR beta repertoire diversity were measured in the study by deep sequencing normalized with unique cDNA molecular identifiers. Four age groups were formed from the donors: young (average around 15 years), middle-aged (around 40), aged (about 68) and long-lived (82). To avoid experimental bias, donors of different ages were spread randomly across the sequencing lanes. The study analyzed two additional independent replicas of 1 million unique cDNA reads from the same blood draw for two donors, one aged 18 to 30 and one aged 80 or older.

To prepare the library, 5' RACE was applied. A second PCR of about 7 to 12 cycles was performed with a sample-barcoded 5' primer and a J-beta primer mix. A template-switch 5' adaptor carrying 12 random nucleotides introduced a unique molecular identifier onto each TCR beta cDNA molecule. At least 2.5 million CDR3-containing paired-end reads were obtained from each sample. The Mint cDNA synthesis kit, primed by a TRBC-specific oligonucleotide, was used to synthesize first-strand cDNA from all RNA. After uracil-DNA glycosylase treatment, a first 18-cycle PCR used universal primers M1SS and BC2_uni_R on all cDNA. The published analysis was carried out like this. For normalization, 1 million high-quality reads were randomly selected from each sample, with every read carrying a distinct molecular identifier. Instead of being binned into consensus sequences, reads with shared molecular identifiers were discarded. MiTCR, with a Q25 quality threshold and the strictest error-elimination algorithm, was used for CDR3 identification, clonotype clustering and error correction. Lower-bound total TCR beta diversity was estimated with a nonparametric unseen species model using Euler transformation. TCRdb reran the public reads through fastp at Q25 and MiXCR, keeping productive beta chains. Here each entry gathers all rows of one CDR3 protein and keeps the most common genes and DNA. Here the V and J calls rest on TCRdb's processing, not on the authors' analysis. Across this sample there are roughly 1.9 million distinct CDR3 sequences, with about 39% seen only once. Together, the top ten hold more than 20% of the sample.

General study outcomes and caveats: Compared with the aged group, more naive CD4+ T cells, fewer expanded clones and increased TCR diversity were shown by the long-lived group, suggesting age selection. Estimates of total diversity from one million sequenced T cells were regarded as lower bounds and underestimates. The percentage of naive T cells measured by flow cytometry correlated strongly with observed TCR beta diversity. Observed TCR beta diversity per million T cells fell roughly linearly with age, and a significant reduction was already apparent by age roughly 40. Since profiling was done on bulk unsorted PBMCs, naive and antigen-experienced compartments could not be conclusively compared. Donor CMV infection status was unknown, potentially confounding age-related changes in expanded clonotypes.

Donors were under 40 systemically healthy Caucasian individuals from Russia aged roughly 6 to 100 years. Each donor gave around 9.8 milliliters of peripheral blood, collected into EDTA-treated Vacutainer tubes. Ficoll-Paque density-gradient centrifugation was used to isolate PBMCs, with at least 7 million per sample. Total RNA was extracted from PBMCs with Trizol reagent, with at least 6 micrograms obtained per sample. Naive CD45RAhigh/CD27high T cell percentages were measured by flow cytometry on a PBMC aliquot from every donor. From a lookup of the germline V gene, CDR1 and CDR2 are MDHEN and SYDVKM. Its CDR3 holds 15 amino acids, cysteine through phenylalanine. Of all the DNA, just the CDR3 is kept, 45 bases in frame from base 1.

Sequenced: blood. The TCR comes from a human donor in good health. This chain is built from TRBV28 and TRBJ2-7, with TRBD1 matching 8 junction bases. DNA sequence: TGTACCAGCAGCACACAGGGGGTAATTACCTACGAGCAGTACTTC. It translates as CTSSTQGVITYEQYF.